This T cell receptor beta chain was identified in a study of cytomegalovirus exposure and HLA in healthy donors. Of note for this clone: Its antigen is unknown.

Primers: 60 Vbeta forward and 13 Jbeta reverse. Profiling relied on immunoSEQ multiplex PCR, and the TCRdb table lists in-frame clones only, not all of them. The sample consists of 150,000 or so clones, roughly 80% of them appearing once. The study, taken as a whole, reports: Earlier analysis found most TCR beta V segments productive about 90% or about 30% of the time.

The CDR3 is made up of 14 amino acids. The V and J ends lost 3 bases and 2 bases, in that order; junction bases with no gene match: 4. CDR1 and CDR2 (germline): SNHLY, FYNNEI. The chain employs TRBV2 and TRBJ2-7, with 7 positions matching TRBD1. The receptor was derived from a man aged 18 to 35 in good health and CMV-seropositive. Material for sequencing was PBMCs. CDR3: CASSDQGQTYEQYF. The CDR3 DNA sequence: TGTGCCAGCAGTGATCAGGGACAGACCTACGAGCAGTACTTC.